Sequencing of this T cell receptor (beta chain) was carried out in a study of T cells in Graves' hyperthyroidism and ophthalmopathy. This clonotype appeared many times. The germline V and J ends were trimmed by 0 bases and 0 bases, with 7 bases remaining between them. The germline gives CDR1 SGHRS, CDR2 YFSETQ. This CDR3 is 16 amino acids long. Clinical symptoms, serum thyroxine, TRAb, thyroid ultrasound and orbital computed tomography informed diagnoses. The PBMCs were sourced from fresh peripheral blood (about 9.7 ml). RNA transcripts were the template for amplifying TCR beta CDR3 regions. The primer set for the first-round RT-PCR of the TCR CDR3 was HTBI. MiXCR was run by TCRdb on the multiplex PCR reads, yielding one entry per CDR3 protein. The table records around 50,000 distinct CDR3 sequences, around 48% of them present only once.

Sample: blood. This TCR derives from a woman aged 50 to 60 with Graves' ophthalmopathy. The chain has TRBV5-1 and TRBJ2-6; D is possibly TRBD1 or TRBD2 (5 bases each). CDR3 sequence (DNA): TGCGCCAGCAGCTTGGGGGGGAGCTCTGGGGCCAACGTCCTGACTTTC. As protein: CASSLGGSSGANVLTF. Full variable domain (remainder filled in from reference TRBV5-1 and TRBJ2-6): KAGVTQTPRYLIKTRGQQVTLSCSPISGHRSVSWYQQTPGQGLQFLFEYFSETQRNKGNFPGRFSGRQFSNSRSEMNVSTLELGDSALYLCASSLGGSSGANVLTFGAGSRLTVL.